This TCR beta chain was captured in a study of CD8 T cells in ankylosing spondylitis listed by TCRdb under 2017. The study in broad terms: The study set out to find disease-linked TCR variants by profiling T cell receptor beta repertoires in ankylosing spondylitis patients and healthy donors. Peripheral blood samples were taken, and synovial fluid was additionally collected from ankylosing spondylitis patients. The whole study cohort included under 140 healthy donors and around 25 ankylosing spondylitis patients. Results and caveats for the whole study, not just this receptor: Some of the motif variants had been reported before in the synovial fluid and blood of reactive arthritis patients, a finding that suggests common disease-initiation mechanisms. The disease-linked clones had a CD8+ phenotype and were found at relatively low frequencies in peripheral blood. A TCR beta motif made up of several highly homologous amino acid variants appeared to be characteristic of blood from ankylosing spondylitis patients. The disease-linked clones were reported as significantly enriched in matched synovial fluid samples from ankylosing spondylitis patients.

This clonotype came up many times. The antigen it recognizes is unknown. Base qualities were left out, and no much larger clone turns up one base away. The listed sequencing device is Illumina HiSeq 2500. TCR beta libraries were prepared by quantitative 5'-RACE with molecular barcodes. In the original analysis: Disease-linked TCR variants were identified with a new computational method built on a probabilistic model of VDJ rearrangement. TCRdb handled the public reads itself, with Q25 trimming in fastp and clone calling in MiXCR, and kept productive beta chains. Rows matching on CDR3 protein sequence are summarized as one entry with the most common DNA and genes. These V and J calls originate from TCRdb's pipeline instead of the authors' own analysis. Across this sample there are more than 35,000 distinct CDR3 sequences, with less than 3.5% seen only once. About 4.8% of the sample lies in the top ten.

The germline V gene supplies CDR1 SGDLS and CDR2 YYNGEE. Trimming takes 2 bases from V and 0 bases from J, and the germline ends sit 15 bases apart. The CDR3 goes from the cysteine to the phenylalanine over 16 residues. Only the CDR3 DNA is retained, 48 bases long and in frame from the first base. This clonotype was obtained from a male donor with ankylosing spondylitis or in good health (not recorded which). Input material: blood, either unsorted or a sorted T cell fraction (not recorded which). The chain was built from TRBV9 and TRBJ2-7; the D gene is not confidently resolved. In nucleotide form, the sequence is TGTGCCAGCAGCGTGCTCGACGGAGCCGCCTCCTACGAGCAGTACTTC. It codes for CASSVLDGAASYEQYF. Reference TRBV9 and TRBJ2-7 genes cover what lies past the CDR3, so the full variable domain is DSGVTQTPKHLITATGQRVTLRCSPRSGDLSVYWYQQSLDQGLQFLIQYYNGEERAKGNILERFSAQQFPDLHSELNLSSLELGDSALYFCASSVLDGAASYEQYFGPGTRLTVT.